One T cell receptor (beta chain) is described in this entry. The source of the sample is a study of blood T cell repertoires in COVID-19. Study overall: Both acute and convalescent COVID-19 samples were obtained from the United States, Italy and Spain. PBMCs, B-cell-depleted T cells, or T cells were the source of the cDNA or gDNA that made up the material.

The repertoire was sequenced with immunoSEQ multiplex PCR; TCRdb's copy has only in-frame clones and lacks some. Here the sample spans about 200,000 clones, around 89% being singletons. The CDR3 extends over 13 amino acids. Germline V gene data show CDR1 as LNHDA and CDR2 as SQIVND (reference sequence). Deletions cut 10 bases from V and 6 bases from J, with 16 bases between. The clonotype comes from a man aged 35-49 years with active or convalescent COVID-19. The rearrangement links TRBV19 to TRBJ1-5, with a possible D match to TRBD1 (6 bases). Input material: peripheral blood. The CDR3 nucleotides are TGTGCCACCGCCGAGGGGGAGGGTCAGCCCCAGCATTTT. Its translation is CATAEGEGQPQHF.